These 18 T cell receptor beta chains were all obtained from the same sample, sequenced in a study of PD-L1 blockade in urothelial cancer. Indicated time point: pretreatment peripheral blood. Repertoires were generated with immunoSEQ multiplex PCR, while TCRdb's copy carries only in-frame clones and drops some. The table has about 95,000 clones, roughly 91% seen once; the top ten hold 1.5% to 2.5%. Material: PBMCs, obtained around atezolizumab (anti-PD-L1) treatment. The receptors shown here come from a man in his sixties with urothelial cancer.

The CDR3 DNA reads as TGTGCCAGCAGAGGACAGGGAAATAATCAGCCCCAGCATTTT. Its translation is CASRGQGNNQPQHF. The genes are TRBV28 and TRBJ1-5, with 8 bases identical to TRBD1. The CDR3 consists of 14 residues. V trimming: 6 bases; J trimming: 4 bases; junction bases outside the gene matches: 5. Germline V gene lookup returns CDR1 MDHEN and CDR2 SYDVKM.

This rearrangement joins TRBV5-1 to TRBJ2-1, with 10 positions matching TRBD2. This CDR3 is 16 amino acids long. V was clipped by 2 bases and J by 9 bases; unmatched bases: 11. Per germline, CDR1 SGHRS and CDR2 YFSETQ. The CDR3 region is CASSLSGTSAEGEQFF. DNA of the CDR3: TGCGCCAGCAGCTTATCCGGGACTAGCGCCGAGGGTGAGCAGTTCTTC.

The gene calls are TRBV7-3 and TRBJ2-5; D possibly corresponds to TRBD1 (6 bases). Germline values: CDR1 SGHTA, CDR2 FQGTGA. Trimming shortened V by 4 bases and J by 5 bases, and 14 bases separated the two germline ends. The CDR3 sequence is 14 residues long. CDR3 nucleotides: TGTGCCAGCAGCTCCGGAAACAGGGTCGAGACCCAGTACTTC. It is translated as CASSSGNRVETQYF.

The genes are TRBV19 and TRBJ2-2, with 9 bases that match TRBD1. The V gene's germline CDR1 is LNHDA and CDR2 SQIVND (reference sequence). V shed 4 bases, J shed 4 bases, and the junction held 7 bases outside the gene matches. This CDR3 is built from 16 residues. In DNA form, the CDR3 reads TGTGCCAGTAGTACAACCGGGACAGGGCTCACCGGGGAGCTGTTTTTT. Its protein is CASSTTGTGLTGELFF.

The chain has TRBV19 and TRBJ1-4, with TRBD1 matching 10 bases. V dropped 7 bases and J dropped 3; count of bases not matched to a gene: 14. The V gene's germline CDR1 is LNHDA and CDR2 SQIVND (reference sequence). This CDR3 has 18 residues. The CDR3 DNA reads as TGTGCCAGTATTCCCGGGACAGGGGCAGGCACCTCTAATGAAAAACTGTTTTTT. Translating gives CASIPGTGAGTSNEKLFF.

V and J are TRBV5-1 and TRBJ2-5; weak D call: TRBD1 (6 bases). The CDR3 is 15 residues long. Per germline, CDR1 SGHRS and CDR2 YFSETQ. V lost 1 base to trimming and J lost 5 bases, with 15 bases between them. CDR3 sequence reads: CASSLLGRGMETQYF. The DNA for the CDR3 is TGCGCCAGCAGCTTGTTAGGAAGGGGGATGGAGACCCAGTACTTC.

This chain links TRBV7-3 with TRBJ2-1, with a possible D match to TRBD1 (5 bases). V was clipped by 8 bases and J by 9 bases, with 11 bases between them. Germline V gene sequence: CDR1 SGHTA, CDR2 FQGTGA. The CDR3 covers 11 residues. The CDR3 reads CASASGIEQFF. DNA for the CDR3: TGTGCCAGCGCCTCAGGGATTGAGCAGTTCTTC.

This clone was counted once. This chain uses TRBV6-1 with TRBJ1-5, with D possibly matching TRBD1 (6 bases). Trimming removed 4 bases at V and 0 bases at J, with 13 bases between. The CDR3 extends over 16 amino acids. CDR1 is MNHNS, CDR2 SASEGT, per germline. DNA for the CDR3: TGTGCCAGCAGTGGCGGACAGAGCTATAGCAATCAGCCCCAGCATTTT. The encoded protein is CASSGGQSYSNQPQHF.

V is TRBV6-5 and J is TRBJ2-3, with TRBD2 matching over 10 bases. V was clipped by 6 bases and J by 8 bases; unmatched bases: 5. Germline V gene sequence: CDR1 MNHEY, CDR2 SVGAGI. The CDR3 covers 13 residues. For the CDR3, the DNA is TGTGCCAGCAGAGCGGGAGGGCGGGGTACGCAGTATTTT. Translated, it gives CASRAGGRGTQYF.

This clone was detected once. The chain links TRBV9 to TRBJ1-1; D might be TRBD1 (6 bases). The V gene lost 0 bases and the J gene lost 4 bases, with 10 bases spanning the gap. Germline V lookup: CDR1 SGDLS, CDR2 YYNGEE. This CDR3 has 14 amino acids. CDR3: CASSVDGGGTEAFF. Written as DNA, the CDR3 is TGTGCCAGCAGCGTAGATGGGGGCGGCACTGAAGCTTTCTTT.

The rearrangement uses TRBV5-1 and TRBJ2-1; perhaps TRBD1 as D (6 bases). Trimming took off 4 bases at V and 0 bases at J, with 14 bases between the two ends. Per germline, CDR1 SGHRS and CDR2 YFSETQ. This CDR3 contains 16 residues. CDR3 nucleotides: TGCGCCAGCAGCCCTGAGGGGGTCAGCTCCTACAATGAGCAGTTCTTC. Amino acid sequence: CASSPEGVSSYNEQFF.

The chain joins TRBV19 to TRBJ2-1; a possible D gene is TRBD2 (6 bases). Germline values: CDR1 LNHDA, CDR2 SQIVND (reference sequence). This CDR3 spans 14 amino acids. V lost 7 bases and J 3 bases, leaving 13 bases between the germline ends. CDR3 DNA sequence: TGTGCCAGTACCACCGGGACTGACTACAATGAGCAGTTCTTC. Its translation: CASTTGTDYNEQFF. The entire variable domain, with the rest obtained from reference TRBV19 and TRBJ2-1, is as follows: DGGITQSPKYLFRKEGQNVTLSCEQNLNHDAMYWYRQDPGQGLRLIYYSQIVNDFQKGDIAEGYSVSREKKESFPLTVTSAQKNPTAFYLCASTTGTDYNEQFFGPGTRLTVL.

V gene TRBV10-3 combines with J gene TRBJ2-1; 9 nucleotides agree with TRBD2. The V segment lost 6 bases and the J segment 9 bases; nucleotides outside the gene matches: 15. This CDR3 contains 16 residues. Germline CDR1 reads ENHRY; CDR2 reads SYGVKD. DNA for the CDR3: TGTGCCATCAGCCCCTCTGGGCGGGAGGGCACCCGTGAGCAGTTCTTC. Translated, it gives CAISPSGREGTREQFF.

The rearrangement joins TRBV10-2 to TRBJ1-1, with TRBD1 identical over 7 bases. CDR3 length: 11 residues. Germline V gene sequence: CDR1 WSHSY, CDR2 SAAADI. Trimming at V came to 6 bases and at J to 8 bases, leaving 3 bases not matched to a gene. The CDR3 nucleotides are TGCGCCAGCAGCAGGGACAGAGAAGCTTTCTTT. Translating it yields CASSRDREAFF.

The CDR3 coding sequence is TGTGCCAGCAGTCAGGACAGGGAGGGAGACGAGCAGTACTTC. This translates into CASSQDREGDEQYF. This chain links TRBV28 with TRBJ2-7, with D tentatively TRBD1 (8 bases). The CDR3 consists of 14 residues. V lost 5 bases, J lost 5 bases, and 16 bases lay in between. The germline gives CDR1 MDHEN, CDR2 SYDVKM.

The sample holds one count of this clone. The V call is TRBV2, the J call TRBJ1-2; D is uncertain. The germline CDR1 and CDR2 sequences are SNHLY and FYNNEI. There are 12 residues in the CDR3. Trimming pared 6 bases from V and 7 bases from J, leaving 12 bases between. The CDR3 coding sequence is TGTGCCAGCAGGGCGCTGGAGACTGGCTACACCTTC. It encodes CASRALETGYTF.

The chain is built from TRBV6-1 and TRBJ1-2, with D uncertain. The CDR3 has 16 residues. Germline values: CDR1 MNHNS, CDR2 SASEGT. The V and J ends lost 2 bases and 2 bases respectively, with 15 bases between them. CDR3 DNA sequence: TGTGCCAGCAGTGAAATCAGTCAGGTTCCAAACTATGGCTACACCTTC. It encodes CASSEISQVPNYGYTF.

The gene calls are TRBV25-1 and TRBJ1-6; possibly TRBD1 for D (6 bases). V dropped 6 bases and J dropped 2 bases, with 17 bases sitting between them. The CDR3 is 17 residues long. Germline CDR1 MGHDK, CDR2 SYGVNS. The CDR3 sequence: CASSPGGGLPYNSPLHF. CDR3 nucleotide sequence: TGTGCCAGCAGCCCCGGGGGGGGGCTCCCCTATAATTCACCCCTCCACTTT.